The 29 T cell receptor beta chains listed next were all sequenced from one sample in a study of radiotherapy plus CTLA-4 blockade in lung cancer. This table comes from immunoSEQ multiplex PCR, and its TCRdb copy is limited to in-frame clones, with some not included. The sample lists fewer than 70,000 clones, 70% to 80% occurring once. The sample consisted of peripheral blood, taken from a patient treated with radiotherapy plus ipilimumab. These receptors were obtained from a human donor with non-small cell lung cancer who had a complete response to radiotherapy plus ipilimumab.

The J gene is TRBJ2-5, the V gene TRBV5-1; 10 bases line up with TRBD1. The CDR3 extends over 18 amino acids. Germline V gene data show CDR1 as SGHRS and CDR2 as YFSETQ. After removal of 0 bases from V and 1 base from J, the junction contained 9 bases not matched to a gene. The CDR3 protein is CASSLATGGSSSQETQYF. CDR3 DNA sequence: TGCGCCAGCAGCTTGGCGACAGGGGGCTCTTCCTCCCAAGAGACCCAGTACTTC. The entire variable domain, with the rest obtained from reference TRBV5-1 and TRBJ2-5, is as follows: KAGVTQTPRYLIKTRGQQVTLSCSPISGHRSVSWYQQTPGQGLQFLFEYFSETQRNKGNFPGRFSGRQFSNSRSEMNVSTLELGDSALYLCASSLATGGSSSQETQYFGPGTRLLVL.

This clone was found once. The V call is TRBV5-1, the J call TRBJ1-6, with 8 positions matching TRBD1. Germline V lookup: CDR1 SGHRS, CDR2 YFSETQ. There are 16 residues in the CDR3. The junction had 11 bases not matched to a gene; V was cut back by 4 bases and J by 8 bases. Here the CDR3 reads CASSPDRVRGHSPLHF. The DNA of the CDR3 is TGCGCCAGCAGCCCGGACAGGGTTCGAGGTCATTCACCCCTCCACTTT. Complete variable domain (other parts from reference TRBV5-1 and TRBJ1-6): KAGVTQTPRYLIKTRGQQVTLSCSPISGHRSVSWYQQTPGQGLQFLFEYFSETQRNKGNFPGRFSGRQFSNSRSEMNVSTLELGDSALYLCASSPDRVRGHSPLHFGNGTRLTVT.

The rearrangement joins TRBV6-1 to TRBJ1-2; D perhaps matches TRBD1 (6 bases). Germline loops: CDR1 MNHNS, CDR2 SASEGT. Trimming took 7 bases from V and 3 from J, leaving 12 bases between them. CDR3 length: 13 amino acids. CDR3 sequence (DNA): TGTGCCAGCATAGAGGGGGTGGACTATGGCTACACCTTC. This encodes CASIEGVDYGYTF.

The gene calls are TRBV30 and TRBJ1-1, with 11 bases lining up with TRBD1. Germline CDR1 reads GTSNPN; CDR2 reads SVGIG (reference sequence). The CDR3 loop spans 14 amino acids. Trimming at V came to 4 bases and at J to 4 bases, leaving 5 bases not matched to a gene. The CDR3 spells CAWTPGTGGTEAFF. The CDR3 nucleotides are TGTGCCTGGACCCCCGGGACAGGGGGCACTGAAGCTTTCTTT.

The table lists this clone with a count of one. The rearrangement uses TRBV5-6 and TRBJ1-5; D possibly corresponds to TRBD1 (5 bases). Trimming pared 4 bases from V and 0 bases from J, leaving 11 bases between. The CDR3 runs 15 residues. Germline V gene sequence: CDR1 SGHDT, CDR2 YYEEEE. The DNA of the CDR3 is TGTGCCAGCAGCGTCCAGGGATATAGCAATCAGCCCCAGCATTTT. Its translation is CASSVQGYSNQPQHF.

The V call is TRBV30, the J call TRBJ2-7; a possible D gene is TRBD1 (6 bases). V lost 0 bases, J lost 0 bases, and 9 bases lay in between. The CDR3 totals 14 residues. Germline V gene sequence: CDR1 GTSNPN, CDR2 SVGIG (reference sequence). CDR3 sequence (DNA): TGTGCCTGGAGTGTATACAGGGTCTCCTACGAGCAGTACTTC. This codes for CAWSVYRVSYEQYF.

V is TRBV19 and J is TRBJ2-2, with unresolved D. Germline-derived CDR1 and CDR2 are LNHDA and SQIVND (reference sequence). Deletions cut 4 bases from V and 6 bases from J, with 21 bases between. This CDR3 has 17 residues. CDR3 amino acids: CASSRSPDSTRPGELFF. CDR3 DNA: TGTGCCAGTAGTAGAAGTCCCGATTCCACCCGTCCCGGGGAGCTGTTTTTT.

The table lists this clone with a few counts. The chain joins TRBV19 to TRBJ1-5; perhaps TRBD1 as D (6 bases). The CDR3 loop spans 12 amino acids. Trimming pared 9 bases from V and 4 bases from J, leaving 10 bases between. CDR1 is LNHDA and CDR2 is SQIVND in the germline V gene (reference sequence). The DNA for the CDR3 is TGTGCCAGCCGGGACAATAATCAGCCCCAGCATTTT. Amino acids: CASRDNNQPQHF.

The V gene is TRBV28, the J gene TRBJ2-3; 10 bases line up with TRBD2. Germline V gene data show CDR1 as MDHEN and CDR2 as SYDVKM. Trimming at V came to 5 bases and at J to 4 bases, leaving 15 bases not matched to a gene. The CDR3 sequence is 18 residues long. CDR3 DNA sequence: TGTGCCAGCAGTGCCCCGTCTACTAGCGGGGCCGGGGCAGATACGCAGTATTTT. Its protein is CASSAPSTSGAGADTQYF.

A few counts support this clone. The chain employs TRBV7-2 and TRBJ2-1; 15 nucleotides match TRBD2. Per the germline V gene, CDR1 is SGHTA and CDR2 is FQGNSA. The V and J ends lost 1 base and 5 bases, in that order; junction bases with no gene match: 6. The CDR3 extends over 18 amino acids. For the CDR3, the DNA is TGTGCCAGCAGCTTAGAAGGGACTAGCGGGAGGTTCAACAATGAGCAGTTCTTC. It is translated as CASSLEGTSGRFNNEQFF.

The V gene is TRBV5-1, the J gene TRBJ2-3, with no clear D. Germline loops: CDR1 SGHRS, CDR2 YFSETQ. V was trimmed by 3 bases and J by 4 bases, leaving 9 bases between them. The CDR3 is made up of 13 amino acids. The CDR3 sequence is CASSSPGADTQYF. DNA for the CDR3: TGCGCCAGCAGCTCCCCCGGTGCAGATACGCAGTATTTT.

The rearrangement links TRBV28 to TRBJ1-3, with 7 bases identical to TRBD1. CDR1 and CDR2 from the germline V gene are MDHEN and SYDVKM. Losses at the gene ends were 5 bases for V and 0 bases for J; bases not matched to a gene: 19. This CDR3 contains 20 residues. DNA of the CDR3: TGTGCCAGCAGTCCGTTGTACCTTTGGGGCAGGGGGGACTCTGGAAACACCATATATTTT. Translation gives CASSPLYLWGRGDSGNTIYF.

The V gene is TRBV27, the J gene TRBJ2-7; D might be TRBD1 or TRBD2, each matching 5 bases. The CDR3 extends over 16 amino acids. From germline, CDR1 is MNHEY and CDR2 SMNVEV (reference sequence). V was pared by 7 bases and J by 0 bases, with 19 bases between. The CDR3 coding sequence is TGTGCCAGCAACTCTGGGGACGTGGGGAGCTCCTACGAGCAGTACTTC. Amino acid sequence: CASNSGDVGSSYEQYF.

This clone has a single count. The chain carries TRBV30 and TRBJ1-1; D remains unclear. The V gene's germline CDR1 is GTSNPN and CDR2 SVGIG (reference sequence). This CDR3 spans 14 amino acids. Trimming left V 3 bases short and J 1 base short, with 12 bases between. The chain's CDR3 is CAWSAGRENTEAFF. As DNA, the CDR3 is TGTGCCTGGAGCGCCGGGAGGGAGAACACTGAAGCTTTCTTT.

This sequence joins TRBV19 and TRBJ1-2, with TRBD1 as a possible D gene (5 bases). Germline lookup yields CDR1 LNHDA and CDR2 SQIVND (reference sequence). V gave up 7 bases and J gave up 4 bases, with 13 bases separating them. This CDR3 has 13 amino acids. The CDR3 here is CASTPGTGYGYTF. DNA of the CDR3: TGTGCCAGTACTCCCGGGACCGGCTATGGCTACACCTTC.

This clone was detected a few times. V and J are TRBV4-1 and TRBJ1-1; D call uncertain. In germline, CDR1 is MGHRA, CDR2 YSYEKL. This CDR3 contains 14 residues. Trimming left V 1 base short and J 3 bases short, with 9 bases between. CDR3 loop: CASSQVLRDTEAFF. The DNA of the CDR3 is TGCGCCAGCAGCCAAGTGCTAAGGGACACTGAAGCTTTCTTT.

The V call is TRBV30, the J call TRBJ1-1, with 7 bases matching TRBD1. V shed 1 base and J 4 bases; nucleotides not matched to a gene: 3. Per germline, CDR1 GTSNPN and CDR2 SVGIG (reference sequence). The CDR3 consists of 13 residues. The CDR3 DNA sequence: TGTGCCTGGAGTGAGACAGGGCCCACTGAAGCTTTCTTT. It encodes CAWSETGPTEAFF.

This clone was found a few times. The chain employs TRBV18 and TRBJ2-1; tentative D call: TRBD2 (6 bases). Trimming stripped 3 bases from V and 6 bases from J, with 12 bases between. The CDR3 runs to 14 residues. CDR1 and CDR2 from the germline V gene are KGHSH and LQKENI. Here the CDR3 reads CASSPGGDGNEQFF. The CDR3 DNA reads TGTGCCAGCTCACCCGGGGGAGACGGCAATGAGCAGTTCTTC.

The chain links TRBV6-5 to TRBJ2-1; D perhaps matches TRBD1 (5 bases). Germline V gene data show CDR1 as MNHEY and CDR2 as SVGAGI. The V end lost 5 bases, the J end lost 12 bases, and 14 bases lay between the germline ends. This CDR3 has 12 residues. This chain's CDR3 is CASSQASGMQFF. As DNA, the CDR3 is TGTGCCAGCAGTCAGGCCTCAGGGATGCAGTTCTTC.

This clone has a handful of counts. The chain couples TRBV7-2 to TRBJ1-5, with unresolved D. CDR1 and CDR2 (germline): SGHTA, FQGNSA. The CDR3 totals 13 residues. The V end lost 5 bases, the J end lost 1 base, and 6 bases lay between the germline ends. CDR3 nucleotides: TGTGCCAGCAGCCAGGACAGCAATCAGCCCCAGCATTTT. It codes for CASSQDSNQPQHF.

The chain employs TRBV7-9 and TRBJ1-1; D not resolved. The germline CDR1 and CDR2 sequences are SEHNR and FQNEAQ (reference sequence). Trimming took 2 bases from V and 7 from J, leaving 8 bases between them. CDR3 length: 12 amino acids. The CDR3 spells CASSLYSDEAFF. The CDR3, as DNA: TGTGCCAGCAGCTTATATTCGGATGAAGCTTTCTTT.

This sequence joins TRBV6-1 and TRBJ2-2; 7 nucleotides align to TRBD2. The CDR3 spans 15 residues. Germline V lookup: CDR1 MNHNS, CDR2 SASEGT. Trimming removed 1 base from V and 5 bases from J; junction bases left unmatched: 4. The CDR3 spells CASSEGGSGTGELFF. CDR3 DNA: TGTGCCAGCAGTGAAGGGGGTAGCGGGACCGGGGAGCTGTTTTTT.

This clone showed up just once. The V and J genes are TRBV5-1 and TRBJ1-6, with D possibly being TRBD1 (5 bases). The CDR3 totals 15 residues. Per the germline V gene, CDR1 is SGHRS and CDR2 is YFSETQ. V gave up 0 bases and J gave up 10 bases, with 14 bases separating them. The CDR3 spells CASSLGGAEGSPLHF. The CDR3 nucleotides read TGCGCCAGCAGCTTGGGGGGCGCGGAGGGGTCACCCCTCCACTTT.

The chain carries TRBV5-4 and TRBJ1-6; possibly TRBD1 for D (6 bases). V shed 0 bases and J shed 9 bases, with 13 bases lying between them. There are 15 residues in the CDR3. Germline CDR1 and CDR2: SGHNT and YYREEE (reference sequence). The CDR3 reads CASSLDGGVVSPLHF. CDR3 sequence (DNA): TGTGCCAGCAGCTTGGACGGGGGCGTAGTTTCACCCCTCCACTTT.

The chain is built from TRBV9 and TRBJ1-6; D call uncertain. The V gene lost 4 bases and the J gene lost 8 bases, with 13 bases spanning the gap. The CDR3 runs to 14 residues. Germline loops: CDR1 SGDLS, CDR2 YYNGEE. The CDR3 sequence: CASSSATSDSPLHF. CDR3 DNA: TGTGCCAGCAGCTCGGCCACCAGTGATTCACCCCTCCACTTT.

This chain connects TRBV19 to TRBJ2-1; D might be TRBD1 or TRBD2, each matching 5 bases. The CDR3 runs to 15 residues. Germline loops: CDR1 LNHDA, CDR2 SQIVND (reference sequence). Trimming took off 5 bases at V and 12 bases at J, with 23 bases between the two ends. The CDR3 bases are TGTGCCAGTAGTCAACCGGGGAAAGACAGATGGGTGCAGTTCTTC. Translation gives CASSQPGKDRWVQFF.

The V gene is TRBV9, the J gene TRBJ1-5; 9 bases map to TRBD1. This CDR3 is built from 15 residues. CDR1 and CDR2 (germline): SGDLS, YYNGEE. The V segment lost 3 bases and the J segment 6 bases; nucleotides outside the gene matches: 7. The DNA of the CDR3 is TGTGCCAGCAGCGCCGGGACAGGGATTAGTCAGCCCCAGCATTTT. This translates into CASSAGTGISQPQHF.

This clone was seen just once. CDR3 sequence: CAWGGRTYNSPLHF. The CDR3 DNA sequence: TGTGCCTGGGGAGGGCGAACCTATAATTCACCCCTCCACTTT. The chain uses TRBV30 and TRBJ1-6; no reliable D call. The germline gives CDR1 GTSNPN, CDR2 SVGIG (reference sequence). CDR3 length: 14 residues. The ends were cut back, 5 bases at V and 2 bases at J, with 10 bases in the middle.

The chain combines TRBV4-3 with TRBJ2-5, with 8 bases fitting TRBD1. This CDR3 contains 16 residues. Losses at the gene ends were 0 bases for V and 5 bases for J; bases not matched to a gene: 8. CDR1 is LGHNA and CDR2 is YSLEER in the germline V gene. CDR3 region: CASSQEFRQGSETQYF. The CDR3 coding sequence is TGCGCCAGCAGCCAAGAATTTAGACAGGGGTCGGAGACCCAGTACTTC.